A selection of T cell receptor beta chains follows, all from one sample in a study of blood T cell repertoires in COVID-19. The method was immunoSEQ multiplex PCR; TCRdb's version includes in-frame clones alone and lacks a portion of them. Here the sample spans about 160,000 clones, 85% being singletons. The sequenced sample was peripheral blood. The source is a man aged 40-49 years with acute or convalescent COVID-19. Each CDR3 is given with its conserved first and last residue. The D gene is left open where the match is weak. The size of a clone is reported for some rows only, either as once, few or many, or as a class for expanded clones.

j_call d_call clone_size cdr3_length v_call cdr3_aa cdr3_nt
TRBJ1-1 - - 12 TRBV5-6 CASSLRWSEAFF TGTGCCAGCAGCCTGAGGTGGTCTGAAGCTTTCTTT
TRBJ2-7 - - 13 TRBV6-5 CASTKGLGSEQYF TGTGCCAGCACCAAGGGGTTAGGCAGTGAGCAGTACTTC
TRBJ2-4 TRBD1 - 15 TRBV11-2 CASSLEEGGAYIQYF TGTGCCAGCAGCTTAGAGGAAGGGGGCGCATACATTCAGTACTTC
TRBJ1-2 - - 13 TRBV6-1 CASSERTDYGYTF TGTGCCAGCAGTGAACGGACAGACTATGGCTACACCTTC
TRBJ2-1 TRBD2 - 14 TRBV27 CASGGDGTYNEQFF TGTGCCAGCGGGGGGGACGGAACCTACAATGAGCAGTTCTTC
TRBJ2-5 TRBD2 - 15 TRBV6-5 CASNLGGGIQETQYF TGTGCCAGCAATCTTGGCGGGGGGATCCAAGAGACCCAGTACTTC
TRBJ2-1 - - 12 TRBV7-9 CASSQTGSEQFF TGTGCCAGCAGCCAAACAGGGAGTGAGCAGTTCTTC
TRBJ1-1 TRBD1 - 15 TRBV6-2/TRBV6-3 CASSYPGQGATEAFF TGTGCCAGCAGTTACCCTGGACAGGGGGCGACTGAAGCTTTCTTT
TRBJ1-4 - once 16 TRBV7-2 CASSLNGGITNEKLFF TGTGCCAGCAGCTTAAATGGTGGCATTACAAATGAAAAACTGTTTTTT
TRBJ1-4 - few 15 TRBV9 CASSVTGRGSEKLFF TGTGCCAGCAGCGTAACAGGGAGGGGAAGTGAAAAACTGTTTTTT
TRBJ1-4 - - 13 TRBV6-5 CASRQGSYEKLFF TGTGCCAGCAGACAGGGATCGTATGAAAAACTGTTTTTT
TRBJ2-1 TRBD2 few 16 TRBV5-1 CASNSGGALIDNEQFF TGCGCCAGCAATAGCGGGGGGGCCCTTATCGACAATGAGCAGTTCTTC
TRBJ1-4 - - 14 TRBV11-2 CASSPGRGGEKLFF TGTGCCAGCAGCCCGGGGCGGGGGGGCGAAAAACTGTTTTTT
TRBJ2-7 TRBD2 - 15 TRBV28 CASSQLAGTIYEQYF TGTGCCAGCAGTCAACTAGCGGGGACCATTTACGAGCAGTACTTC
TRBJ2-7 TRBD1 - 14 TRBV5-4 CASSSRDRGYEQYF TGTGCCAGCAGCTCCCGGGACAGGGGATACGAGCAGTACTTC
TRBJ1-5 - - 14 TRBV6-5 CASRNLDGAQPQHF TGTGCCAGCAGGAACCTAGACGGAGCGCAGCCCCAGCATTTT
TRBJ2-3 TRBD2 - 17 TRBV2 CASSAPGTSGGANTQYF TGTGCCAGCAGTGCCCCCGGGACTAGCGGGGGGGCGAATACGCAGTATTTT
TRBJ2-1 - - 13 TRBV12-5 CASGSRLFNEQFF TGTGCTAGTGGTTCGAGGTTATTCAATGAGCAGTTCTTC
TRBJ2-2 TRBD2 - 16 TRBV6-2/TRBV6-3 CASTPSGGGFTGELFF TGTGCCAGCACCCCAAGCGGCGGGGGGTTCACCGGGGAGCTGTTTTTT
TRBJ1-3 TRBD1 - 16 TRBV3-1/TRBV3-2 CASNPGQSFSGNTIYF TGTGCCAGCAACCCGGGACAGTCCTTCTCTGGAAACACCATATATTTT
TRBJ2-2 - - 15 TRBV5-5 CASSRTVLNTGELFF TGTGCCAGCAGCCGGACAGTTCTGAACACCGGGGAGCTGTTTTTT
TRBJ1-3 - - 16 TRBV6-1 CASSEAPQGSGNTIYF TGTGCCAGCAGTGAAGCGCCCCAGGGGTCTGGAAACACCATATATTTT
TRBJ2-7 TRBD1 - 15 TRBV18 CASSPEDRASYEQYF TGTGCCAGCTCACCAGAGGACAGGGCGTCCTACGAGCAGTACTTC
TRBJ2-7 - - 15 TRBV11-1 CASSLDGRSLYEQYF TGTGCCAGCAGCTTAGATGGGAGGTCCCTCTACGAGCAGTACTTC
TRBJ1-2 - - 14 TRBV2 CASTSWQTDLPATF TGTGCCAGCACGTCGTGGCAGACTGACCTCCCGGCTACCTTC
TRBJ1-1 - - 15 TRBV5-6 CASSKIQGAGSEAFF TGTGCCAGCAGCAAAATACAGGGAGCCGGCTCTGAAGCTTTCTTT
TRBJ2-7 TRBD2 - 15 TRBV11-2 CASSLGAGGPYEQYF TGTGCCAGCAGCTTAGGTGCGGGGGGGCCCTACGAGCAGTACTTC
TRBJ1-1 - - 13 TRBV19 CASRGKGDTEAFF TGTGCCAGTAGGGGAAAGGGGGACACTGAAGCTTTCTTT
TRBJ2-7 - - 14 TRBV15 CATSRDQVSYEQYF TGTGCCACCAGCAGAGATCAAGTTAGCTACGAGCAGTACTTC
TRBJ1-5 - - 13 TRBV10-3 CAISREEVLPQHF TGTGCCATCAGTCGGGAGGAGGTGCTGCCCCAGCATTTT
TRBJ1-2 - - 16 TRBV9 CASSSASDRSHYGYTF TGTGCCAGCAGCTCCGCCTCAGACAGGTCACACTATGGCTACACCTTC
TRBJ2-1 TRBD1 - 15 TRBV7-6 CASSWGQGANNEQFF TGTGCCAGCAGCTGGGGACAGGGGGCTAACAATGAGCAGTTCTTC
TRBJ1-1 - - 13 TRBV6-5 CASSYTVATEAFF TGTGCCAGCAGTTACACGGTCGCCACTGAAGCTTTCTTT
TRBJ2-1 TRBD1 - 15 TRBV5-1 CASSFGTGWSNEQFF TGCGCCAGCAGCTTCGGGACAGGGTGGTCCAATGAGCAGTTCTTC
TRBJ1-2 TRBD1 - 14 TRBV20-1 CSASEGASRGGYTF TGCAGTGCTAGTGAGGGGGCTTCCAGGGGAGGCTACACCTTC
TRBJ2-7 TRBD1 - 15 TRBV5-4 CASSTGTGGSYEQYF TGTGCCAGCAGCACCGGGACAGGGGGCTCCTACGAGCAGTACTTC
TRBJ2-5 - - 19 TRBV6-6 CASSPKPRAGAYKGETQYF TGTGCCAGCAGTCCGAAGCCCAGGGCGGGGGCCTACAAGGGAGAGACCCAGTACTTC
TRBJ2-7 - - 17 TRBV4-1 CASISSDRASHTYEQYF TGCGCCAGCATCTCAAGCGACCGGGCTAGCCATACCTACGAGCAGTACTTC
TRBJ2-1 TRBD2 - 18 TRBV19 CASSIQGLGLAGGNEQFF TGTGCCAGTAGTATACAGGGGCTCGGACTAGCGGGGGGGAATGAGCAGTTCTTC
TRBJ1-5 - - 15 TRBV21-1 CASSPLCRSNQPQHF TGTGCCAGCAGTCCCCTTTGTAGAAGCAATCAGCCCCAGCATTTT
TRBJ1-1 - - 14 TRBV5-4 CASSFQGGNTEAFF TGTGCCAGCAGCTTCCAGGGAGGAAACACTGAAGCTTTCTTT
TRBJ1-2 - - 15 TRBV28 CASSLGRAGPRGYTF TGTGCCAGCAGTCTAGGACGGGCAGGGCCTCGAGGCTACACCTTC